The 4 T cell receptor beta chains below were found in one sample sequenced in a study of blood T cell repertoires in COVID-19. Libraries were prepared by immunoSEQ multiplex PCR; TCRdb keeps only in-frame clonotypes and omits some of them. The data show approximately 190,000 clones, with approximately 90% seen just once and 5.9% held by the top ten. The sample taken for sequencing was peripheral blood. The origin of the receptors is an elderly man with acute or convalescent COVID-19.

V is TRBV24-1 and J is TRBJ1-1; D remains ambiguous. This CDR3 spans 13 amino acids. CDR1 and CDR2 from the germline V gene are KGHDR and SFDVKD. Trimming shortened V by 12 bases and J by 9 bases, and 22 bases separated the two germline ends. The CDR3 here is CASPRLVHPQAFF. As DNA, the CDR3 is TGTGCCTCCCCCCGGTTGGTGCACCCGCAAGCTTTCTTT.

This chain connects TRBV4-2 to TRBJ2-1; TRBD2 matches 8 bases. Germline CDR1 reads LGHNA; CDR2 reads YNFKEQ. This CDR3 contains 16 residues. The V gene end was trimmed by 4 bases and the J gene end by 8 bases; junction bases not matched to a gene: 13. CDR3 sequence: CASSLYSGAATDEQFF. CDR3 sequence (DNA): TGTGCCAGCAGCCTCTATAGCGGGGCCGCCACGGATGAGCAGTTCTTC.

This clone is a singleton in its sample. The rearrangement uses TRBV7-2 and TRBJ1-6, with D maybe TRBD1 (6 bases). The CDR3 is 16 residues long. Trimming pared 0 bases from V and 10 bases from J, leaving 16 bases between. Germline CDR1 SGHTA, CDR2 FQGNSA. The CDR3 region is CASSLATQGLGSPLHF. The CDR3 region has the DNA TGTGCCAGCAGCTTAGCAACCCAGGGGCTCGGGTCACCCCTCCACTTT.

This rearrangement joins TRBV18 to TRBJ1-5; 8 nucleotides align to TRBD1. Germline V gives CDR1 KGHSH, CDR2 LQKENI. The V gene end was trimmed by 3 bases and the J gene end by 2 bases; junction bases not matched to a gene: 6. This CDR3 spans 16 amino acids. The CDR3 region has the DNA TGTGCCAGCTCACCGACCCGGACAGGGCGCAATCAGCCCCAGCATTTT. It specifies CASSPTRTGRNQPQHF.